Following are 20 T cell receptor beta chains from one sample sequenced in a study of Ad26.COV2.S vaccination and SARS-CoV-2 variants. Noted treatment: approximately 18 received Ad26.COV2.S at low or high dose, single or two shots; five or six received placebo; per-sample allocation not given. Samples came from day 63 after the first vaccine or placebo injection. Produced via immunoSEQ multiplex PCR; TCRdb's table is partial and in-frame only. This repertoire shows about 320,000 clones, around 81% found once; its top ten account for 2% to 2.5%. This sample comprised peripheral blood, obtained in a trial of Ad26.COV2.S vaccine versus placebo. These receptor sequences come from a person aged 18 to 65 who received the Ad26.COV2.S COVID-19 vaccine or a placebo.

The chain uses TRBV19 and TRBJ1-1; D is unclear. Between the trimmed V and J ends, which lost 9 bases and 4 bases, there was a span of 15 bases. The CDR3 is made up of 13 amino acids. CDR1 and CDR2 (germline): LNHDA, SQIVND (reference sequence). CDR3 loop: CASFKGSGTEAFF. DNA of the CDR3: TGTGCCAGCTTCAAGGGCTCAGGCACTGAAGCTTTCTTT.

The CDR3 nucleotides read TGCAGCGTGGCGCGGACGGGAGGACTGGGGCGGGACGAGCAGTACTTC. Translated, it gives CSVARTGGLGRDEQYF. The rearrangement joins TRBV29-1 to TRBJ2-7; 7 bases are a match to TRBD2. CDR1 SQVTM and CDR2 ANQGSEA come from the germline V gene. Unmatched junction bases numbered 19, after V lost 6 bases and J lost 5 bases. The CDR3 is 16 residues long.

J is TRBJ2-3 and V is TRBV5-1; D possibly corresponds to TRBD1 (6 bases). V was pared by 4 bases and J by 2 bases, with 11 bases between. The germline V gene has CDR1 SGHRS and CDR2 YFSETQ. The CDR3 covers 14 residues. The CDR3 region is CASSVGAHTDTQYF. Written as DNA, the CDR3 is TGCGCCAGCAGCGTGGGGGCTCACACAGATACGCAGTATTTT.

The chain carries TRBV3-1 (or the pseudogene TRBV3-2) and TRBJ2-5; D remains unclear. The CDR3 has 15 amino acids. Germline V CDR1 and CDR2: LGHDT, YNNKEL (reference sequence). V was trimmed by 4 bases and J by 5 bases, leaving 17 bases between them. The CDR3 DNA sequence: TGTGCCAGCAGCCGTAGCAATACAGAATCGGAGACCCAGTACTTC. It encodes CASSRSNTESETQYF.

The chain is built from TRBV11-2 and TRBJ1-1; no clear D. This CDR3 contains 13 residues. Germline V gene lookup returns CDR1 SGHAT and CDR2 FQNNGV. The V gene lost 1 base and the J gene lost 8 bases, with 11 bases spanning the gap. CDR3 bases: TGTGCCAGCAGCTTAGTTCGTTTGACAGAAGCTTTCTTT. Translating gives CASSLVRLTEAFF.

The V and J genes are TRBV9 and TRBJ1-1; D gene unclear. This CDR3 contains 15 residues. Trimming cost V 0 bases and J 4 bases, with 13 bases left between them. Germline CDR1 and CDR2: SGDLS and YYNGEE. In DNA form, the CDR3 reads TGTGCCAGCAGCGTAGGTCCAGGAATTATCACTGAAGCTTTCTTT. Translation gives CASSVGPGIITEAFF.

The rearrangement uses TRBV7-8 and TRBJ1-2; no reliable D call. Trimming took 5 bases from V and 0 from J, leaving 13 bases between them. Germline loops: CDR1 SGHVS, CDR2 FQNEAQ. The CDR3 covers 15 residues. The CDR3 DNA follows: TGTGCCAGCAGCCCTGCCTTAGGGTCTAACTATGGCTACACCTTC. Its protein is CASSPALGSNYGYTF.

This clone was seen a few times. The rearrangement joins TRBV30 to TRBJ1-2; TRBD1 matches 10 bases. The J segment lost 8 bases and the V segment lost 3 bases, leaving 3 bases of the junction unmatched. The CDR3 has 12 amino acids. CDR1 and CDR2 (germline): GTSNPN, SVGIG (reference sequence). CDR3 coding DNA: TGTGCCTGGAGCCGGACAGGGGGAGGCTACACCTTC. This sequence encodes CAWSRTGGGYTF.

The chain uses TRBV10-3 and TRBJ1-2; D gene ambiguous. The V gene lost 0 bases and the J gene lost 4 bases, with 15 bases spanning the gap. The CDR3 is 16 residues long. Germline CDR1 reads ENHRY; CDR2 reads SYGVKD. CDR3 in DNA: TGTGCCATCAGTGAGTCAGGTAGCAGTGTGGCCTATGGCTACACCTTC. It translates to CAISESGSSVAYGYTF.

This sequence joins TRBV20-1 and TRBJ2-3; D is perhaps TRBD1 (6 bases). The CDR3 extends over 14 amino acids. CDR1 DFQATT and CDR2 SNEGSKA come from the germline V gene (reference sequence). V gave up 3 bases and J gave up 2 bases, with 12 bases separating them. The DNA for the CDR3 is TGCAGTGCTAGTGAGGGGGTCTCCACAGATACGCAGTATTTT. Translated: CSASEGVSTDTQYF.

This clone was seen only once. The V call is TRBV12-3 or TRBV12-4, the J call TRBJ1-1; TRBD1 matches 7 bases. The CDR3 covers 13 residues. The V segment lost 5 bases and the J segment 11 bases; nucleotides outside the gene matches: 11. DNA for the CDR3: TGTGCCAGCAGTGTCCAGGGGGTTAGTGACGCTTTCTTT. It translates to CASSVQGVSDAFF.

CDR3 coding DNA: TGTGCCAGCTCACCCAATGAGCTCAGTCAGCCCCAGCATTTT. Protein sequence: CASSPNELSQPQHF. V is TRBV18 and J is TRBJ1-5; unclear D gene. The germline V gene encodes CDR1 KGHSH and CDR2 LQKENI. Trimming removed 3 bases from V and 6 bases from J, with 12 bases in between. The CDR3 has 14 amino acids.

This chain links TRBV28 with TRBJ1-2; 11 bases map to TRBD1. Germline V gene data show CDR1 as MDHEN and CDR2 as SYDVKM. CDR3 size: 17 residues. V lost 0 bases, J lost 2 bases, and 5 bases stayed unmatched. CDR3 sequence: CASSLWLGTGGNYGYTF. The DNA for the CDR3 is TGTGCCAGCAGTTTATGGCTCGGGACAGGGGGAAACTATGGCTACACCTTC.

As regards this clone: Other nucleotide sequences from this sample produce the same CDR3. This rearrangement joins TRBV11-2 to TRBJ1-5; no clear D gene. Germline V gives CDR1 SGHAT, CDR2 FQNNGV. The V end lost 1 base, the J end lost 1 base, and 8 bases lay between the germline ends. The CDR3 is 15 amino acids. CDR3 nucleotides: TGTGCCAGCAGCTTAGGGCCGGGAAGCAATCAGCCCCAGCATTTT. Translated, it gives CASSLGPGSNQPQHF.

This clone was seen a few times. The rearrangement uses TRBV20-1 and TRBJ1-5; perhaps TRBD1 as D (6 bases). V was shortened by 3 bases and J by 2 bases, with 11 bases between the two germline ends. Germline V lookup: CDR1 DFQATT, CDR2 SNEGSKA (reference sequence). This CDR3 is 14 amino acids long. CDR3 region: CSASRGGGNQPQHF. CDR3 bases: TGCAGTGCTAGTAGAGGGGGTGGCAATCAGCCCCAGCATTTT.

The rearrangement uses TRBV18 and TRBJ2-7; a possible D gene is TRBD1 (6 bases). The CDR3 extends over 14 amino acids. The V end was cut by 3 bases, the J end by 6 bases, with 15 bases between. Looked up from germline, CDR1 is KGHSH and CDR2 is LQKENI. The CDR3 DNA reads TGTGCCAGCTCACCGCAGGGGATTGCGCGCGAGCAGTACTTC. Its translation is CASSPQGIAREQYF.

The DNA of the CDR3 is TGTGCCAGTAGTATAAAAGCCAAGGCAGATACGCAGTATTTT. Amino acid sequence: CASSIKAKADTQYF. The rearrangement links TRBV19 to TRBJ2-3, with unresolved D. V was trimmed by 2 bases and J by 4 bases, leaving 10 bases between them. Per the germline V gene, CDR1 is LNHDA and CDR2 is SQIVND (reference sequence). There are 14 residues in the CDR3.

The chain has TRBV4-2 and TRBJ2-7, with D maybe TRBD1 (5 bases). The CDR3 has 15 residues. Trimming shortened V by 2 bases and J by 3 bases, and 14 bases separated the two germline ends. Germline CDR1 and CDR2: LGHNA and YNFKEQ. The CDR3 spells CASSQWVDSFYEQYF. The CDR3 DNA reads TGTGCCAGCAGCCAATGGGTCGACAGTTTCTACGAGCAGTACTTC.

The rearrangement uses TRBV11-1 and TRBJ2-6; a weak D match, TRBD2 (7 bases). Germline CDR1 SGHAT, CDR2 FQDESV (reference sequence). This CDR3 has 16 residues. Trimming stripped 5 bases from V and 0 bases from J, with 11 bases between. The CDR3 region is CASSLGGGSGANVLTF. The CDR3, as DNA: TGTGCCAGCAGCCTAGGGGGGGGCTCTGGGGCCAACGTCCTGACTTTC.

The chain joins TRBV5-6 to TRBJ2-7, with a weak D call TRBD2 (6 bases). The V gene's germline CDR1 is SGHDT and CDR2 YYEEEE. V was clipped by 2 bases and J by 7 bases, with 25 bases between them. CDR3 size: 17 residues. CDR3 protein: CASSFGAGRSGLREQYF. For the CDR3, the DNA is TGTGCCAGCAGCTTCGGGGCAGGGAGATCGGGACTTAGAGAGCAGTACTTC. Using reference TRBV5-6 and TRBJ2-7 for the parts outside the CDR3, the full variable domain is DAGVTQSPTHLIKTRGQQVTLRCSPKSGHDTVSWYQQALGQGPQFIFQYYEEEERQRGNFPDRFSGHQFPNYSSELNVNALLLGDSALYLCASSFGAGRSGLREQYFGPGTRLTVT.